What follows are 32 T cell receptor beta chains derived from one specimen sequenced in a study of blood T cell repertoires in COVID-19. Profiled with immunoSEQ multiplex PCR; TCRdb holds only in-frame clones, not every one. The table includes approximately 130,000 clones, around 89% detected once. Sequencing was done on a sample of peripheral blood. These receptors came from a human donor in a cohort sampled during active COVID-19.

This CDR3 reads CASSPTSGDTDTQYF. DNA for the CDR3: TGTGCCAGCAGCCCGACTAGCGGGGACACAGATACGCAGTATTTT. V gene TRBV7-9 combines with J gene TRBJ2-3, with 11 bases matching TRBD2. Looked up from germline, CDR1 is SEHNR and CDR2 is FQNEAQ (reference sequence). There are 15 residues in the CDR3. J gave up 2 bases and V 5 bases, and 3 bases lay outside the gene matches.

This clone was seen a handful of times. The V call is TRBV6-4, the J call TRBJ2-1, with 7 positions matching TRBD2. CDR1 is MRHNA and CDR2 is SNTAGT in the germline V gene. V lost 2 bases to trimming and J lost 8 bases; unmatched junction nucleotides: 6. This CDR3 comprises 14 residues. The CDR3 DNA reads TGTGCCAGCAGTGACGGGGGAGGGCCGGATGAGCAGTTCTTC. Amino acid sequence: CASSDGGGPDEQFF.

The chain employs TRBV18 and TRBJ2-1, with a weak D call TRBD2 (6 bases). V lost 0 bases and J lost 0, with 24 bases in between. Per germline, CDR1 KGHSH and CDR2 LQKENI. The length of the CDR3 is 21 residues. As DNA, the CDR3 is TGTGCCAGCTCACCACCGGCTGCCGGGGCAGGGAGGACATTCTCCTACAATGAGCAGTTCTTC. Translated: CASSPPAAGAGRTFSYNEQFF.

The chain couples TRBV29-1 to TRBJ2-1; 10 bases map to TRBD1. Germline V gene sequence: CDR1 SQVTM, CDR2 ANQGSEA. J lost 4 bases, V lost 7 bases, and 10 bases had no gene match. CDR3 length: 15 amino acids. CDR3 DNA sequence: TGCAGCGGTAAGACAGGGGGCTCCCTGTACAATGAGCAGTTCTTC. It specifies CSGKTGGSLYNEQFF.

The chain has TRBV28 and TRBJ2-7; 9 bases line up with TRBD2. The CDR3 loop spans 15 amino acids. J lost 5 bases, V lost 7 bases, and 12 bases had no gene match. Germline-derived CDR1 and CDR2 are MDHEN and SYDVKM. The CDR3 DNA reads as TGTGCCAGCATAGGCAGCGGGAGGAGGCCCGACGAGCAGTACTTC. Amino acids: CASIGSGRRPDEQYF.

V usage is TRBV5-1 and J usage is TRBJ2-1; TRBD1 aligns across 10 bases. With V trimmed by 4 bases and J by 0 bases, 1 base remained unmatched. Germline-derived CDR1 and CDR2 are SGHRS and YFSETQ. This CDR3 comprises 15 residues. CDR3: CASSGTGVSYNEQFF. DNA of the CDR3: TGCGCCAGCAGCGGGACAGGGGTCTCCTACAATGAGCAGTTCTTC. The full variable domain, its missing parts supplied by reference TRBV5-1 and TRBJ2-1, is KAGVTQTPRYLIKTRGQQVTLSCSPISGHRSVSWYQQTPGQGLQFLFEYFSETQRNKGNFPGRFSGRQFSNSRSEMNVSTLELGDSALYLCASSGTGVSYNEQFFGPGTRLTVL.

The chain has TRBV7-9 and TRBJ1-5; possible D gene TRBD1, 5 bases. The CDR3 totals 18 residues. Trimming removed 3 bases at V and 2 bases at J, with 20 bases between. The V gene's germline CDR1 is SEHNR and CDR2 FQNEAQ (reference sequence). CDR3 in amino acids: CASSFDFLAAGRNQPQHF. The CDR3 region has the DNA TGTGCCAGCAGCTTTGATTTCCTCGCAGCGGGGCGCAATCAGCCCCAGCATTTT.

The CDR3 nucleotides are TGTGCCAGCACAAACCAGGGGAATCAGCCCCAGCATTTT. It is translated as CASTNQGNQPQHF. The chain links TRBV6-6 to TRBJ1-5; D perhaps matches TRBD1 (6 bases). Trimming shortened V by 7 bases and J by 4 bases, and 11 bases separated the two germline ends. The germline V gene encodes CDR1 MNHNY and CDR2 SVGAGI (reference sequence). This CDR3 is 13 amino acids long.

The rearrangement links TRBV2 to TRBJ2-5; the D gene is possibly TRBD1 (6 bases). This CDR3 has 14 residues. The germline CDR1 and CDR2 sequences are SNHLY and FYNNEI. Trimming took 6 bases from V and 0 from J, leaving 11 bases between them. The CDR3 spells CASSQRTDQETQYF. As DNA, the CDR3 is TGTGCCAGCAGCCAGAGGACAGACCAAGAGACCCAGTACTTC.

The rearrangement joins TRBV2 to TRBJ2-3; the match to TRBD2 covers 13 bases. This CDR3 is built from 14 residues. Per germline, CDR1 SNHLY and CDR2 FYNNEI. The ends lost 7 bases at V and 6 bases at J; junction bases unmatched: 4. CDR3: CASTGTSGVDTQYF. In DNA form, the CDR3 reads TGTGCCAGCACCGGGACTAGCGGGGTTGATACGCAGTATTTT.

The chain combines TRBV7-2 with TRBJ2-1; 7 nucleotides line up with TRBD2. The germline gives CDR1 SGHTA, CDR2 FQGNSA. V was clipped by 6 bases and J by 5 bases; unmatched bases: 7. This CDR3 region has 14 residues. The CDR3 sequence is CASRVSGTHNEQFF. CDR3 coding DNA: TGTGCCAGCAGAGTGAGCGGGACCCACAATGAGCAGTTCTTC.

The chain employs TRBV5-6 and TRBJ2-6; unclear D gene. The length of the CDR3 is 16 residues. Per germline, CDR1 SGHDT and CDR2 YYEEEE. Trimming pared 0 bases from V and 0 bases from J, leaving 7 bases between. The CDR3 nucleotides are TGTGCCAGCAGCTTGGAGCTCCACTCTGGGGCCAACGTCCTGACTTTC. Its protein product is CASSLELHSGANVLTF.

V is TRBV5-1 and J is TRBJ1-2; TRBD1 agrees at 9 bases. Unmatched junction bases numbered 2, after V lost 2 bases and J lost 3 bases. The CDR3 is made up of 14 amino acids. Looked up from germline, CDR1 is SGHRS and CDR2 is YFSETQ. CDR3 nucleotide sequence: TGCGCCAGCAGCTTCGACAGGGGGGACTATGGCTACACCTTC. It yields the protein CASSFDRGDYGYTF.

This clone was detected once. The chain employs TRBV5-1 and TRBJ1-5, with a tentative D call TRBD1 (5 bases). CDR1 is SGHRS and CDR2 is YFSETQ in the germline V gene. V was clipped by 4 bases and J by 6 bases, with 14 bases between them. This CDR3 spans 14 amino acids. CDR3 nucleotide sequence: TGCGCCAGCAGCCCTACCCAGGGAGGTCAGCCCCAGCATTTT. As protein: CASSPTQGGQPQHF.

This clone was found a few times. The chain has TRBV10-1 and TRBJ2-2, with 8 bases aligning to TRBD2. Unmatched junction bases numbered 10, after V lost 6 bases and J lost 4 bases. In germline, CDR1 is WNHNN, CDR2 SYGVQD (reference sequence). The CDR3 consists of 16 residues. CDR3 sequence (DNA): TGCGCCAGCAGCAGACAAGCGGGAGCTGCCACCGGGGAGCTGTTTTTT. Amino acid sequence: CASSRQAGAATGELFF.

This clone was counted between two and nine times. The chain uses TRBV9 and TRBJ2-1, with D possibly matching TRBD2 (6 bases). The germline V gene encodes CDR1 SGDLS and CDR2 YYNGEE. This CDR3 is 11 amino acids long. V lost 7 bases and J 4 bases, leaving 6 bases between the germline ends. DNA for the CDR3: TGTGCCAGCGGGAGGTACAATGAGCAGTTCTTC. Its translation is CASGRYNEQFF.

The chain links TRBV30 to TRBJ1-5, with D maybe TRBD1 (6 bases). Trimming pared 0 bases from V and 5 bases from J, leaving 11 bases between. The CDR3 totals 14 residues. Germline V lookup: CDR1 GTSNPN, CDR2 SVGIG (reference sequence). This CDR3 reads CAWSVLGGDQPQHF. As DNA, the CDR3 is TGTGCCTGGAGTGTACTAGGGGGGGATCAGCCCCAGCATTTT.

As concerns this clone: In the same sample, other DNA sequences code for this CDR3. This chain joins TRBV5-1 and TRBJ2-5, with 7 bases matching TRBD1. CDR3 length equals 14 residues. V was pared by 4 bases and J by 1 base, with 4 bases of the junction left unmatched. The V gene's germline CDR1 is SGHRS and CDR2 YFSETQ. As DNA, the CDR3 is TGCGCCAGCAGCCCGGGACAGCCCCAAGAGACCCAGTACTTC. Protein product: CASSPGQPQETQYF.

The chain employs TRBV5-1 and TRBJ2-7; 8 positions agree with TRBD2. The CDR3 spans 15 residues. V trimming: 0 bases; J trimming: 5 bases; junction bases outside the gene matches: 7. Germline V CDR1 and CDR2: SGHRS, YFSETQ. The CDR3 DNA is TGCGCCAGCAGCTTGGAGCCAGCGGGAGTGAACGAGCAGTACTTC. Its translation: CASSLEPAGVNEQYF.

CDR3 residues: CATSLNRGSKNTGELFF. The DNA for the CDR3 is TGTGCCACCAGTCTAAACAGAGGGTCGAAGAACACCGGGGAGCTGTTTTTT. The genes are TRBV24-1 and TRBJ2-2, with D possibly TRBD2 on 5 matching bases. Per germline, CDR1 KGHDR and CDR2 SFDVKD. V dropped 6 bases and J dropped 1 base, with 17 bases sitting between them. The CDR3 runs 17 residues.

This clone has more than one count but fewer than ten. CDR3 bases: TGTGCCAGCAGCGAAGGACAGGCGGTCCAAGAGACCCAGTACTTC. Translation: CASSEGQAVQETQYF. This chain connects TRBV7-9 to TRBJ2-5; 7 bases fit TRBD1. The germline gives CDR1 SEHNR, CDR2 FQNEAQ (reference sequence). The trim removed 5 bases at V and 1 base at J, leaving 7 bases unmatched. The CDR3 is 15 amino acids.

V usage is TRBV5-1 and J usage is TRBJ2-7; D remains unclear. This CDR3 comprises 13 residues. Trimming shortened V by 1 base and J by 1 base, and 6 bases separated the two germline ends. Germline lookup yields CDR1 SGHRS and CDR2 YFSETQ. CDR3: CASSLSTSYEQYF. Written as DNA, the CDR3 is TGCGCCAGCAGCTTGTCCACTTCCTACGAGCAGTACTTC.

The chain has TRBV5-6 and TRBJ1-2; D uncertain. The CDR3 sequence is 12 residues long. V was shortened by 0 bases and J by 8 bases, with 8 bases between the two germline ends. CDR1 and CDR2 from the germline V gene are SGHDT and YYEEEE. In DNA, the CDR3 is TGTGCCAGCAGCTTGGGCCTCCGGGGCTACACCTTC. The encoded protein is CASSLGLRGYTF.

A remark on this clone: This sample includes further DNA sequences coding for the same CDR3. This chain connects TRBV27 to TRBJ2-7; possible D gene TRBD2, 5 bases. CDR3 length equals 15 residues. V was cut by 1 base and J by 0 bases, with 10 bases left in between. The germline gives CDR1 MNHEY, CDR2 SMNVEV (reference sequence). Written as DNA, the CDR3 is TGTGCCAGCAGTTTATTCGGAGGACCCTCCTACGAGCAGTACTTC. Translated, it gives CASSLFGGPSYEQYF.

The genes are TRBV11-2 and TRBJ2-1; TRBD2 might be the D (6 bases). Trimming took off 8 bases at V and 4 bases at J, with 9 bases between the two ends. The CDR3 totals 12 residues. Germline assignment: CDR1 SGHAT and CDR2 FQNNGV. The CDR3 DNA reads TGTGCCAGCGGACTACTATACAATGAGCAGTTCTTC. This sequence encodes CASGLLYNEQFF.

The gene calls are TRBV18 and TRBJ2-2; D ambiguous. The length of the CDR3 is 16 residues. V was shortened by 1 base and J by 0 bases, with 9 bases between the two germline ends. Germline V lookup: CDR1 KGHSH, CDR2 LQKENI. This CDR3 reads CASSPRQTSNTGELFF. CDR3 nucleotide sequence: TGTGCCAGCTCACCACGACAAACCTCGAACACCGGGGAGCTGTTTTTT. Looking up the rest from reference TRBV18 and TRBJ2-2 gives the full variable domain: NAGVMQNPRHLVRRRGQEARLRCSPMKGHSHVYWYRQLPEEGLKFMVYLQKENIIDESGMPKERFSAEFPKEGPSILRIQQVVRGDSAAYFCASSPRQTSNTGELFFGEGSRLTVL.

The J gene is TRBJ1-2, the V gene TRBV19, with D unclear. V dropped 7 bases and J dropped 4 bases, with 13 bases sitting between them. The CDR3 spans 13 residues. Germline values: CDR1 LNHDA, CDR2 SQIVND (reference sequence). The CDR3 DNA sequence: TGTGCCAGTACCCTCTTAGGAGCCTATGGCTACACCTTC. It encodes CASTLLGAYGYTF.

This sequence joins TRBV24-1 and TRBJ2-2; 9 positions match TRBD1. This CDR3 has 17 residues. The germline CDR1 and CDR2 sequences are KGHDR and SFDVKD. Trimming took 3 bases from V and 6 from J; bases not matched to a gene: 10. The CDR3 reads CATSDPQGAFLAGELFF. For the CDR3, the DNA is TGTGCCACCAGTGATCCACAGGGGGCGTTCTTGGCCGGGGAGCTGTTTTTT.

The chain carries TRBV5-8 and TRBJ1-5; 8 positions agree with TRBD1. J was trimmed by 5 bases and V by 4 bases; bases with no gene match: 2. The CDR3 loop spans 13 amino acids. The germline V gene encodes CDR1 SGHTS and CDR2 YDEGEE. As DNA, the CDR3 is TGTGCCAGCAGCCGGACAGGGCATCAGCCCCAGCATTTT. This encodes CASSRTGHQPQHF.

The chain is built from TRBV11-2 and TRBJ2-1, with D maybe TRBD2 (5 bases). V lost 0 bases and J 4 bases, leaving 22 bases between the germline ends. This CDR3 has 19 residues. The germline gives CDR1 SGHAT, CDR2 FQNNGV. This CDR3 reads CASSLDPPFERLGYNEQFF. CDR3 sequence (DNA): TGTGCCAGCAGCTTAGATCCCCCCTTCGAGCGGCTAGGTTACAATGAGCAGTTCTTC.

The rearrangement uses TRBV7-9 and TRBJ1-1; D perhaps matches TRBD1 (5 bases). The CDR3 length is 14 residues. The V gene lost 5 bases and the J gene lost 3 bases, with 13 bases spanning the gap. Germline V gene sequence: CDR1 SEHNR, CDR2 FQNEAQ (reference sequence). CDR3 loop: CASSLLGGDTEAFF. In nucleotides, the CDR3 is TGTGCCAGCAGCCTGCTTGGGGGGGACACTGAAGCTTTCTTT.

In this sample, this clone turned up once. The genes are TRBV3-1 (or the pseudogene TRBV3-2) and TRBJ2-7, with D perhaps TRBD2 (5 bases). Trimming stripped 4 bases from V and 2 bases from J, with 12 bases between. Germline assignment: CDR1 LGHDT and CDR2 YNNKEL (reference sequence). The CDR3 runs to 14 residues. DNA of the CDR3: TGTGCCAGCAGCCCCCGGGGTTTTACCTACGAGCAGTACTTC. As protein: CASSPRGFTYEQYF.